The rows below give T cell receptor beta chains drawn from one sample of a study of neurological immune-mediated disorders. MiXCR, run by TCRdb on the 5' RACE reads, gives a single entry per CDR3 protein. Of tens of thousands of distinct CDR3 sequences listed, about 9.3% were seen once; the top ten hold under 2%. Sequenced material: PBMCs. The receptors here all came from a middle-aged man in good health. The CDR3 runs from the conserved cysteine through the conserved F or W. D genes are given only for firm matches.

D gene	V gene	CDR3 protein
-	TRBV11-2	CASSLPPTTSGANVLTF
-	TRBV28	CASSLNVAAYEQYF
-	TRBV28	CASSLCSLPLGNTEAFF
TRBD1	TRBV18	CASSPPGQGIAKNIQYF
TRBD2	TRBV15	CATSRDRGLAGSHEQFF
TRBD2	TRBV12-3/TRBV12-4	CASSGRTTDTQYF
TRBD2	TRBV6-5	CASSYSRLAKSEQFF
-	TRBV7-9	CASSPSPGYGGSYEQYF
TRBD2	TRBV4-1	CASSQLSAGGPNEQFF
TRBD2	TRBV28	CASSPSGRPSYNEQFF
-	TRBV18	CASSPGSGTETQYF
TRBD2	TRBV7-9	CASSLGASGTYEQYF
TRBD2	TRBV9	CASTNGGGSTDTQYF
TRBD1	TRBV20-1	CSAIGGRGSSYEQYF
TRBD1	TRBV29-1	CSARGGGAADTEAFF
-	TRBV6-1	CASSVRFPSNQPQHF
-	TRBV6-5	CASRATAYSNQPQHF
-	TRBV7-2	CASRGGEGAADTQYF
TRBD2	TRBV5-1	CASGPTSYYEQYF
-	TRBV5-1	CASSETSPGELFF
-	TRBV7-6	CASSLDRYTEAFF
-	TRBV20-1	CSARDTHTQYF
TRBD1	TRBV18	CASSPLGQASGANVLTF
-	TRBV7-2	CASSLAAGVTEAFF
-	TRBV6-5	CASSRDYTGELFF
-	TRBV11-2	CASSFSPKKRYGYTF
-	TRBV5-4	CASSFGGLGGADTQYF
-	TRBV12-3/TRBV12-4	CASSPVAGAYNEQFF